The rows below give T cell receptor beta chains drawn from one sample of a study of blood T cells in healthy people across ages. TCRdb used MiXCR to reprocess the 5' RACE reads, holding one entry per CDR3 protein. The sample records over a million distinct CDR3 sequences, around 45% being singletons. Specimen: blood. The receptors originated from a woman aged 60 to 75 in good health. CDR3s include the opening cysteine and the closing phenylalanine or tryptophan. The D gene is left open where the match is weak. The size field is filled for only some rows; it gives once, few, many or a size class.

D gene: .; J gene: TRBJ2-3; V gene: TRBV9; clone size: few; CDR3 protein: CASSVDSFTDTQYF; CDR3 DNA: TGTGCCAGCAGCGTAGATAGCTTCACAGATACGCAGTATTTT
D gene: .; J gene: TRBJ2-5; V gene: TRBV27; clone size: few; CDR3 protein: CASSLKQGPETQYF; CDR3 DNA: TGTGCCAGCAGTTTAAAACAGGGTCCAGAGACCCAGTACTTC
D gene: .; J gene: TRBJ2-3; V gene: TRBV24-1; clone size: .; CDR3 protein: CATRTNTDTQYF; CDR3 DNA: TGTGCCACCAGGACGAACACAGATACGCAGTATTTT
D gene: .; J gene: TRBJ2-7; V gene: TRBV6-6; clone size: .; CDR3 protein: CAPNCSAGHPYEQYF; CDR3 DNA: TGTGCCCCCAATTGCTCGGCAGGGCATCCCTACGAGCAGTACTTC
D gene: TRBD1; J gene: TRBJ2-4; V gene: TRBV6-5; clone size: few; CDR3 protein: CATNGQGATKNIQYF; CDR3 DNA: TGTGCCACAAATGGACAGGGGGCAACCAAAAACATTCAGTACTTC
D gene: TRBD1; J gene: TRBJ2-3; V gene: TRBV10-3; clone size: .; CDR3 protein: CASRQGRTDTQYF; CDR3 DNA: TGTGCCTCAAGACAGGGTAGGACAGATACGCAGTATTTT
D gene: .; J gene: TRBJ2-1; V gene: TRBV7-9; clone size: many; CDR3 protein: CASSLGRGSYNEQFF; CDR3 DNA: TGTGCCAGCAGCCTGGGGAGAGGCTCCTACAATGAGCAGTTCTTC
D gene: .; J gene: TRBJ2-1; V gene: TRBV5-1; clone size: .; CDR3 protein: CASSFNDYNEQFF; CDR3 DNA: TGCGCCAGCAGCTTCAATGATTACAATGAGCAGTTCTTC
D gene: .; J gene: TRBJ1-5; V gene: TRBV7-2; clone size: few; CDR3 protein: CASSLGDHSNQPQHF; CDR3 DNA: TGTGCCAGCAGCTTAGGGGATCATAGCAATCAGCCCCAGCATTTT
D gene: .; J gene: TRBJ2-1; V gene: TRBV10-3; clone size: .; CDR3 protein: CAISEGGEWTPNEQFF; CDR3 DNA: TGTGCCATCAGTGAGGGAGGGGAATGGACCCCCAATGAGCAGTTCTTC
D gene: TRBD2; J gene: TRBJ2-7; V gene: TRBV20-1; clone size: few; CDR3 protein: CSARDLGTSFYEQYF; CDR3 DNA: TGCAGTGCTAGAGACCTCGGGACTAGCTTCTACGAGCAGTACTTC
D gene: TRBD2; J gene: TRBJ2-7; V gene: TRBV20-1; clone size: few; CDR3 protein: CSAPVPGLVNEQYF; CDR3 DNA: TGCAGTGCCCCCGTCCCGGGACTAGTAAACGAGCAGTACTTC
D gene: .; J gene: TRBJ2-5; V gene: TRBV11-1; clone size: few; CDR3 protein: CASSLGTPYQETQYF; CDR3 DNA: TGTGCCAGCAGCTTAGGGACACCGTACCAAGAGACCCAGTACTTC
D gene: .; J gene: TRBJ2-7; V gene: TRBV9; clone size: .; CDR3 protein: CASSPAWAHEQYF; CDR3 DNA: TGTGCCAGCAGCCCCGCGTGGGCCCACGAGCAGTACTTC
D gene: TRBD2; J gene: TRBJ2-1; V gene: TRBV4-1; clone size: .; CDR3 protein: CASNVAGVPVSEQFF; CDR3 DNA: TGCGCCAGCAACGTAGCGGGAGTCCCCGTCAGTGAGCAGTTCTTC
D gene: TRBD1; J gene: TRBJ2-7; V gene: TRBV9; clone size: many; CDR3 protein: CASSAGTGGYEQYF; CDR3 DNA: TGTGCCAGCAGCGCCGGGACAGGGGGCTACGAGCAGTACTTC
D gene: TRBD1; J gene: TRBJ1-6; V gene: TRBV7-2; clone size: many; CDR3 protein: CASSTVAGQAAPLHF; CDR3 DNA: TGTGCCAGCAGCACCGTTGCGGGACAGGCGGCACCCCTCCACTTT
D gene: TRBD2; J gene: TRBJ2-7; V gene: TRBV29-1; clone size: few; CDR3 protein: CSVYLGRGYEQYF; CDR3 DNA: TGCAGCGTTTATCTCGGGAGGGGGTACGAGCAGTACTTC
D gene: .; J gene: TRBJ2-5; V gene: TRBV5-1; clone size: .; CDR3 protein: CASSLSRAVVYQETQYF; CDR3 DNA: TGCGCCAGCAGCTTGAGTCGGGCAGTTGTGTACCAAGAGACCCAGTACTTC
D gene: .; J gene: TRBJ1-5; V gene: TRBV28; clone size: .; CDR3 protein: CASTKLTSGNQPQHF; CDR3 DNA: TGTGCCAGCACCAAATTGACAAGCGGCAATCAGCCCCAGCATTTT
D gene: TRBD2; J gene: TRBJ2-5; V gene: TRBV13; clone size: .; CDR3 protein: CASSLSGRAVDEQYF; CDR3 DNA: TGTGCCAGCAGCCTTAGCGGGAGGGCCGTCGATGAGCAGTACTTC
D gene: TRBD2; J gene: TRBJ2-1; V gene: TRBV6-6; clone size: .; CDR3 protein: CASRSGSMGEQFF; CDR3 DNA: TGTGCCAGCAGGAGCGGGAGCATGGGTGAGCAGTTCTTC
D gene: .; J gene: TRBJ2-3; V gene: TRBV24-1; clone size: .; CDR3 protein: CATSDSVLMNTQYF; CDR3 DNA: TGTGCCACCAGTGACTCTGTCCTCATGAATACGCAGTATTTT
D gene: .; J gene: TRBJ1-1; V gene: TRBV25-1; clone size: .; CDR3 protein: CASSDLDRVGTEAFF; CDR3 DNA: TGTGCCAGCAGTGACCTGGATAGGGTAGGCACTGAAGCTTTCTTT
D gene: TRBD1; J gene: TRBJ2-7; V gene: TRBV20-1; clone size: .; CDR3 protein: CSAPWTGVDSYEQYF; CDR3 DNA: TGCAGTGCGCCCTGGACAGGGGTCGACTCCTACGAGCAGTACTTC
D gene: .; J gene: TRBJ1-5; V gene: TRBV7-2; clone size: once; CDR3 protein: CASSLLPCWHF; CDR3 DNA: TGTGCCAGCAGCTTATTACCTTGTTGGCATTTT
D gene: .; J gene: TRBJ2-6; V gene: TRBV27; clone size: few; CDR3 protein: CASSFRTYSAGANVLTF; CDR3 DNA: TGTGCCAGCAGTTTCCGTACCTACAGCGCTGGGGCCAACGTCCTGACTTTC
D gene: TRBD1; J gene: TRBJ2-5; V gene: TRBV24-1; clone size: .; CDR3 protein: CATSDLRQGASEQYF; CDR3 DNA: TGTGCCACCAGTGATTTGAGGCAGGGGGCGAGTGAGCAGTACTTC
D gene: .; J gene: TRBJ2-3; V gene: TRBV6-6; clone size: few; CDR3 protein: CASSYGLSSDTDTQYF; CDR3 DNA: TGTGCCAGCAGTTACGGGTTAAGTAGCGACACAGATACGCAGTATTTT
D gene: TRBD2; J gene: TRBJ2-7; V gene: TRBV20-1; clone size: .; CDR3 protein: CSADSGSTYEQYF; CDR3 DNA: TGCAGTGCCGATAGCGGGTCAACCTACGAGCAGTACTTC
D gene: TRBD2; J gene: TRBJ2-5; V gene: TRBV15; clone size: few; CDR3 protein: CATSKGTRQETQYF; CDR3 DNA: TGTGCCACCAGCAAGGGGACTAGACAAGAGACCCAGTACTTC
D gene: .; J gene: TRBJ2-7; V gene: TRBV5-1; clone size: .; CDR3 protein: CASSFGGSRISYEQYF; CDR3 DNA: TGCGCCAGCAGCTTTGGAGGGAGCCGGATTTCATACGAGCAGTACTTC
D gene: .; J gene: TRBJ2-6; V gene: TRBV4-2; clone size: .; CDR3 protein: CASSRASEAGANVLTF; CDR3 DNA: TGTGCCAGCAGCCGAGCTTCGGAGGCCGGGGCCAACGTCCTGACTTTC
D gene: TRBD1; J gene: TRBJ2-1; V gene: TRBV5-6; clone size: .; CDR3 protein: CASGETGANEQFF; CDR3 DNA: TGTGCCAGCGGCGAGACAGGGGCGAATGAGCAGTTCTTC
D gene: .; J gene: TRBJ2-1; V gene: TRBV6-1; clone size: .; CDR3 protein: CGLSSYNEQFF; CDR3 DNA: TGTGGACTAAGCTCCTACAATGAGCAGTTCTTC
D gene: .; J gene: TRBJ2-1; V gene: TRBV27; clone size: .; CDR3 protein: CASSPPHLEQFF; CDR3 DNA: TGTGCCAGCAGCCCCCCCCACCTCGAGCAGTTCTTC
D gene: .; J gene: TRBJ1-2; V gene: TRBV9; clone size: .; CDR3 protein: CASSVDGVGYTF; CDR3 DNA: TGTGCCAGCAGCGTAGACGGGGTCGGCTACACCTTC
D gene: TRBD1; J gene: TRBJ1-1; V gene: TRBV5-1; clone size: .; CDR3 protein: CASRAGQGEDTEAFF; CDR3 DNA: TGCGCCAGCAGAGCGGGACAGGGTGAGGACACTGAAGCTTTCTTT
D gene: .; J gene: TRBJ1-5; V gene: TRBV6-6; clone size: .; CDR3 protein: CASSQEGTHQPQHF; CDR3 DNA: TGTGCCAGCAGTCAGGAGGGGACGCATCAGCCCCAGCATTTT
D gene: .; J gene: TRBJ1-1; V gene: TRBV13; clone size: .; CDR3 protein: CASTMGRSNTEAFF; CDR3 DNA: TGTGCCAGCACCATGGGACGGTCCAACACTGAAGCTTTCTTT
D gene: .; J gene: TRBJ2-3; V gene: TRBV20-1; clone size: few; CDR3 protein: CSVRGFSADTQYF; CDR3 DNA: TGCAGTGTCCGCGGGTTTTCGGCAGATACGCAGTATTTT
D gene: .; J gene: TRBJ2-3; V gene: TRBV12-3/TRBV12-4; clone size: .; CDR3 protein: CASRLGGDTDTQYF; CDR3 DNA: TGTGCCAGCAGGCTTGGGGGAGACACAGATACGCAGTATTTT
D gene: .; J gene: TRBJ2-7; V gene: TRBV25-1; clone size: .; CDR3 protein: CASSESRLPCSYEQYF; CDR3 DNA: TGTGCCAGCAGTGAATCTAGGCTTCCATGCTCCTACGAGCAGTACTTC
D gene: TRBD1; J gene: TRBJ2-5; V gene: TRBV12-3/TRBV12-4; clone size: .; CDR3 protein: CAGSLDRGRETQYF; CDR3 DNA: TGTGCCGGCAGTCTGGACAGGGGTAGGGAGACCCAGTACTTC